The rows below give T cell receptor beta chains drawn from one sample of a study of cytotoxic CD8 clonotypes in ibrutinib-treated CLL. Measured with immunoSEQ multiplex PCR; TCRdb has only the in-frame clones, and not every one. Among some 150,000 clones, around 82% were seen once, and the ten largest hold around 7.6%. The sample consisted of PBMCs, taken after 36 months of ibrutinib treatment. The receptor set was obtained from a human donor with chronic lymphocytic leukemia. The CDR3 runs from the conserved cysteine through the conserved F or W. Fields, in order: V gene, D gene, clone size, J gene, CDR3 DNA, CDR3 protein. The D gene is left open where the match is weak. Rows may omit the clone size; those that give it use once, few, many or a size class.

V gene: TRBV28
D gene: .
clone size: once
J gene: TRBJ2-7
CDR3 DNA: TGTGCCAGCAGCCGACCCCCGGACGAGCAGTACTTC
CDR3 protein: CASSRPPDEQYF

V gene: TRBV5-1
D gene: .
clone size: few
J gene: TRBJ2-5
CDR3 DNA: TGCGCCAGCAGCCCGTGGGGGTACCAAGAGACCCAGTACTTC
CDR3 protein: CASSPWGYQETQYF

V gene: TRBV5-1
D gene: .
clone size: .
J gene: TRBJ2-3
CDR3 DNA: TGCGCCAGCAGCTTGGTCGTCGGCACGCAGTATTTT
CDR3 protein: CASSLVVGTQYF

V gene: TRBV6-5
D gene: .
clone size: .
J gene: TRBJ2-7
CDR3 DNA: TGTGCCAGCAGTTCAAATCCCTGGGGTAACTACGAGCAGTACTTC
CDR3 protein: CASSSNPWGNYEQYF

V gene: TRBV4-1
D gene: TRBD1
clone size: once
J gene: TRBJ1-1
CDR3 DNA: TGCGCCAGCAGCCACCCCGGACAGGGGGCGGTTGAAGCTTTCTTT
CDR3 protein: CASSHPGQGAVEAFF

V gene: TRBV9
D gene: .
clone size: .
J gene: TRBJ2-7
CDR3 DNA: TGTGCCAGCAGCGCAGGACAGAGCTCCTACGAGCAGTACTTC
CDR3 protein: CASSAGQSSYEQYF

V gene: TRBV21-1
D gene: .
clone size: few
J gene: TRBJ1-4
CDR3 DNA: TGTGCCAGCAGCAAAGGTTCGGCAGTCCCTAATGAAAAACTGTTTTTT
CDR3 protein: CASSKGSAVPNEKLFF

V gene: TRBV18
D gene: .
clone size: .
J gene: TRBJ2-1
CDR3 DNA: TGTGCCAGCTCACCTTACAGCAATGAGCAGTTCTTC
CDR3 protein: CASSPYSNEQFF

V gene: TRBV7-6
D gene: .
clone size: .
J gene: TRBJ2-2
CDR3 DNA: TGTGCCAGCAGCAAATCTCCCGGGGCCGGGGAGCTGTTTTTT
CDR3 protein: CASSKSPGAGELFF

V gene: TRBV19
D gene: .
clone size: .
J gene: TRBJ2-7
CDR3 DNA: TGTGCCAGTAGTATAGGCCCGAATGGCTACGAGCAGTACTTC
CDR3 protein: CASSIGPNGYEQYF

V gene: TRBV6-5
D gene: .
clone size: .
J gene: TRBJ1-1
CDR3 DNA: TGTGCCAGCAGTTACTCAGCGAACACTGAAGCTTTCTTT
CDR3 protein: CASSYSANTEAFF

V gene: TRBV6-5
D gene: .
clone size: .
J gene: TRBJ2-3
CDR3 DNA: TGTGCCAGCAGTTACCCGAACACAGATACGCAGTATTTT
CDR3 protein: CASSYPNTDTQYF

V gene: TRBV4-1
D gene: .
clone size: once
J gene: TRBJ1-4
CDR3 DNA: TGCGCCAGCAGCCTTACGGGACGGGATAATGAAAAACTGTTTTTT
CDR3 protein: CASSLTGRDNEKLFF

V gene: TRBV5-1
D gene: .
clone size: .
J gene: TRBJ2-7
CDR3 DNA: TGCGCCAGCAGCTTGGATCCAGCGGGTTCCTCCTACGAGCAGTACTTC
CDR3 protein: CASSLDPAGSSYEQYF

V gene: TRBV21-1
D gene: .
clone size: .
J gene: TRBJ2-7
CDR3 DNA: TGTGCCAGAGGGGTCCTCTACGAGCAGTACTTC
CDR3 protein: CARGVLYEQYF

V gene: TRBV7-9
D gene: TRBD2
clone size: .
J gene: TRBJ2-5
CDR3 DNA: TGTGCCAGCAGCTCCACGACTAGCGGGGGACCTCAAGAGACCCAGTACTTC
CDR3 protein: CASSSTTSGGPQETQYF

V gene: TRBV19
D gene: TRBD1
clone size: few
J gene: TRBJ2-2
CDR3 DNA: TGTGCCAGTAAGGGACAGCCCTACACCGGGGAGCTGTTTTTT
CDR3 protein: CASKGQPYTGELFF

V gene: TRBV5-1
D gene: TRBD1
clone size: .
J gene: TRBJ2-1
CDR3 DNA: TGCGCCAGCAGCCGGCCTGAAACGGACAGGGGGTTGTACAATGAGCAGTTCTTC
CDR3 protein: CASSRPETDRGLYNEQFF

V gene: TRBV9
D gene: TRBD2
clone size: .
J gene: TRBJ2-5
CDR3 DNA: TGTGCCAGCAGCCCCTCTCACCTGGGGAGGGGGACCCAGTACTTC
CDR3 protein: CASSPSHLGRGTQYF

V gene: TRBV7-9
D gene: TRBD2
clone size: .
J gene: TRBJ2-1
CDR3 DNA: TGTGCCAGCAGCTTCCGTAGCGGGAGAGGGAATGAGCAGTTCTTC
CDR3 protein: CASSFRSGRGNEQFF

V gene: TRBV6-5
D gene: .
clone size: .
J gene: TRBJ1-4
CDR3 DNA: TGTGCCAGCAGTCGGACCGCAACTAATGAAAAACTGTTTTTT
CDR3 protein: CASSRTATNEKLFF

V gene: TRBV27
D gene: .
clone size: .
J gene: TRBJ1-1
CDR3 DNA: TGTGCCAGACGGGGGGACACTGAAGCTTTCTTT
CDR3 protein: CARRGDTEAFF